This passage covers 25 T cell receptor beta chains from one sample sequenced in a study of cytomegalovirus exposure and HLA in healthy donors. The protocol was immunoSEQ multiplex PCR, while the TCRdb copy is restricted to in-frame clones and leaves out a portion. The sample has 140,000 or so clones; roughly 89% are singletons. Sequenced sample: PBMCs. The receptors originated from a woman between 18 and 30 years old in good health and CMV-seropositive.

The CDR3 protein is CAISQRQGVTGELFF. CDR3 bases: TGTGCCATCAGTCAAAGACAGGGGGTTACCGGGGAGCTGTTTTTT. The genes are TRBV10-3 and TRBJ2-2; 9 bases align to TRBD1. This CDR3 contains 15 residues. Germline lookup yields CDR1 ENHRY and CDR2 SYGVKD. Trimming cost V 5 bases and J 5 bases; bases outside gene matches: 6.

In regard to this clone: The germline gene is not matched at one end of the junction; a read error may be the cause. In nucleotides, the CDR3 is TGTGCTAGCAGTTCGGACAGGGGGAACACCATATATTTT. Amino acids: CASSSDRGNTIYF. The J gene is TRBJ1-3, the V gene TRBV7-7; TRBD1 matches at 10 bases. The CDR3 has 13 residues. Germline V gives CDR1 SSHAT, CDR2 FNYEAQ (reference sequence).

The chain's CDR3 is CASSRLDRGLYGYTF. CDR3 sequence (DNA): TGTGCCAGCAGCCGATTGGACAGGGGTCTCTATGGCTACACCTTC. V is TRBV14 and J is TRBJ1-2; 9 bases match TRBD1. The CDR3 extends over 15 amino acids. The junction had 7 bases not matched to a gene; V was cut back by 4 bases and J by 4 bases. CDR1 and CDR2 from the germline V gene are SGHDN and FVKESK.

The chain has TRBV5-1 and TRBJ1-5, with D perhaps matching TRBD1 (5 bases). Between the trimmed V and J ends, which lost 4 bases and 0 bases, there was a span of 17 bases. The germline V gene has CDR1 SGHRS and CDR2 YFSETQ. The length of the CDR3 is 17 residues. The CDR3 region has the DNA TGCGCCAGCAGCCCTGTTCCGGGCCAGGGTAGCAATCAGCCCCAGCATTTT. Its protein is CASSPVPGQGSNQPQHF.

The rearrangement links TRBV9 to TRBJ2-1, with 14 bases lining up with TRBD2. Germline CDR1 is SGDLS and CDR2 is YYNGEE. V lost 0 bases and J lost 0; bases outside the gene matches: 8. This CDR3 is built from 20 residues. CDR3 nucleotides: TGTGCCAGCAGCGTAGCGACTAGCGGGGGGGCCGTTCCCTCCTACAATGAGCAGTTCTTC. This gives the protein CASSVATSGGAVPSYNEQFF.

The V call is TRBV5-6, the J call TRBJ2-7, with a possible D match to TRBD2 (5 bases). Per the germline V gene, CDR1 is SGHDT and CDR2 is YYEEEE. V dropped 1 base and J dropped 6 bases, with 11 bases sitting between them. The CDR3 spans 13 residues. The DNA for the CDR3 is TGTGCCAGCAGCTTGCCGGCTCGGGGCGAGCAGTACTTC. Residues: CASSLPARGEQYF.

This clone appeared a few times. This same CDR3 is encoded by further DNA sequences in the sample. This chain joins TRBV4-1 and TRBJ2-7, with TRBD2 matching over 12 bases. The V gene's germline CDR1 is MGHRA and CDR2 YSYEKL. This CDR3 comprises 14 residues. V lost 3 bases, J lost 3 bases, and 0 bases stayed unmatched. CDR3 loop: CASSQTSGGYEQYF. The CDR3 DNA reads as TGCGCCAGCAGCCAGACTAGCGGGGGCTACGAGCAGTACTTC.

The J gene is TRBJ1-2, the V gene TRBV5-5; unclear D gene. CDR3 length: 12 amino acids. Looked up from germline, CDR1 is SGHKS and CDR2 is YYEKEE (reference sequence). V lost 2 bases, J lost 6 bases, and 8 bases lay in between. CDR3 residues: CASSFGLHGYTF. CDR3 nucleotides: TGTGCCAGCAGCTTTGGCCTCCATGGCTACACCTTC.

This chain connects TRBV6-5 to TRBJ2-3; 11 bases are shared with TRBD2. J was trimmed by 4 bases and V by 0 bases; bases with no gene match: 3. From germline, CDR1 is MNHEY and CDR2 SVGAGI. The CDR3 loop spans 16 amino acids. The CDR3 is CASSYSTSGGADTQYF. The CDR3 bases are TGTGCCAGCAGTTACTCCACTAGCGGGGGTGCAGATACGCAGTATTTT.

V is TRBV29-1 and J is TRBJ2-7; 7 nucleotides line up with TRBD2. The CDR3 has 12 amino acids. Looked up from germline, CDR1 is SQVTM and CDR2 is ANQGSEA. V trimming: 6 bases; J trimming: 3 bases; junction bases outside the gene matches: 5. The CDR3, as DNA: TGCAGCGTGGGGGGGATGGGCTACGAGCAGTACTTC. Its translation: CSVGGMGYEQYF.

CDR3 in amino acids: CASSRGQDQPQHF. The DNA for the CDR3 is TGTGCCAGCAGCAGGGGGCAGGATCAGCCCCAGCATTTT. This chain uses TRBV2 with TRBJ1-5, with 8 positions matching TRBD1. Trimming cost V 6 bases and J 5 bases; bases outside gene matches: 3. This CDR3 is built from 13 residues. CDR1 SNHLY and CDR2 FYNNEI come from the germline V gene.

The V call is TRBV19, the J call TRBJ2-1; 8 nucleotides agree with TRBD1. The germline gives CDR1 LNHDA, CDR2 SQIVND (reference sequence). V lost 10 bases to trimming and J lost 0 bases; unmatched junction nucleotides: 8. This CDR3 contains 15 residues. The CDR3 is CATTRDRSSYNEQFF. The CDR3 coding sequence is TGTGCCACAACCCGGGACAGGAGCTCCTACAATGAGCAGTTCTTC.

V gene TRBV2 combines with J gene TRBJ1-2; 9 nucleotides align to TRBD1. With V trimmed by 4 bases and J by 8 bases, 8 bases remained unmatched. The CDR3 runs to 14 residues. Germline CDR1 and CDR2: SNHLY and FYNNEI. The CDR3: CASSVGQGLGGYTF. CDR3 bases: TGTGCCAGCAGTGTGGGACAGGGTTTGGGCGGCTACACCTTC.

This sequence joins TRBV21-1 and TRBJ1-4; the table calls TRBD1, which could not be checked here. TRBV21-1 is tagged as a pseudogene. The CDR3 runs to 11 residues. This CDR3 is CASTNPRKLFF. The CDR3 bases are TGTGCCAGTACCAACCCCAGAAAACTGTTTTTT.

This clone was detected only a few times. The chain carries TRBV30 and TRBJ2-2; a weak D match, TRBD1 (5 bases). The CDR3 runs to 15 residues. Deletions cut 0 bases from V and 3 bases from J, with 11 bases between. The germline V gene encodes CDR1 GTSNPN and CDR2 SVGIG (reference sequence). DNA of the CDR3: TGTGCCTGGAGTGTACTTTTAGGGGACACCGGGGAGCTGTTTTTT. It codes for CAWSVLLGDTGELFF.

V gene TRBV5-6 combines with J gene TRBJ1-2; D remains ambiguous. This CDR3 region has 15 residues. The V end lost 4 bases, the J end lost 5 bases, and 18 bases lay between the germline ends. The germline gives CDR1 SGHDT, CDR2 YYEEEE. This chain's CDR3 is CASSPVAVVRYGYTF. CDR3 nucleotide sequence: TGTGCCAGCAGCCCTGTAGCGGTCGTTCGGTATGGCTACACCTTC.

The chain carries TRBV7-9 and TRBJ1-2; D unclear. Germline-derived CDR1 and CDR2 are SEHNR and FQNEAQ (reference sequence). Trimming shortened V by 5 bases and J by 1 base, and 14 bases separated the two germline ends. The CDR3 is 15 residues long. This chain's CDR3 is CASSRGRQVNYGYTF. The DNA for the CDR3 is TGTGCCAGCAGCCGTGGGAGGCAGGTTAACTATGGCTACACCTTC.

The chain recombines TRBV7-6 with TRBJ2-7, with a weak D call TRBD2 (8 bases). The CDR3 totals 16 residues. V lost 1 base and J 3 bases, leaving 16 bases between the germline ends. CDR1 and CDR2 (germline): SGHVS, FNYEAQ. The CDR3 bases are TGTGCCAGCAGCTTAGAGGGGGCCGGGACTAGCTACGAGCAGTACTTC. Encoded protein: CASSLEGAGTSYEQYF.

The rearrangement links TRBV27 to TRBJ2-5; TRBD1 aligns across 9 bases. CDR1 is MNHEY and CDR2 is SMNVEV in the germline V gene (reference sequence). The ends lost 6 bases at V and 3 bases at J; junction bases unmatched: 2. The CDR3 length is 13 residues. The chain's CDR3 is CASSGTGKETQYF. The CDR3 coding sequence is TGTGCCAGCAGCGGGACAGGGAAAGAGACCCAGTACTTC.

As DNA, the CDR3 is TGCGCCAGCAGCTTGGGGCGTGCGGTCAGCTCCTACGAGCAGTACTTC. This sequence encodes CASSLGRAVSSYEQYF. The chain links TRBV5-1 to TRBJ2-7; D call uncertain. The CDR3 runs to 16 residues. Germline CDR1 reads SGHRS; CDR2 reads YFSETQ. Trimming removed 0 bases from V and 0 bases from J, with 13 bases in between.

The chain recombines TRBV30 with TRBJ2-1; a possible D gene is TRBD2 (7 bases). The CDR3 contains 15 residues. Trimming removed 4 bases at V and 5 bases at J, with 18 bases between. Germline-derived CDR1 and CDR2 are GTSNPN and SVGIG (reference sequence). CDR3 sequence reads: CAWTGGRGGHNEQFF. DNA of the CDR3: TGTGCCTGGACCGGAGGCAGGGGAGGGCACAATGAGCAGTTCTTC.

V and J are TRBV15 and TRBJ2-6, with TRBD1 matching 12 bases. With V trimmed by 5 bases and J by 2 bases, 7 bases remained unmatched. Germline V gives CDR1 LNHNV, CDR2 YYDKDF (reference sequence). This CDR3 has 18 residues. CDR3 bases: TGTGCCACCAGCTTAATGGGACAGGGGGCCGCTGGGGCCAACGTCCTGACTTTC. This encodes CATSLMGQGAAGANVLTF. Complete variable domain (other parts from reference TRBV15 and TRBJ2-6): DAMVIQNPRYQVTQFGKPVTLSCSQTLNHNVMYWYQQKSSQAPKLLFHYYDKDFNNEADTPDNFQSRRPNTSFCFLDIRSPGLGDTAMYLCATSLMGQGAAGANVLTFGAGSRLTVL.

The V call is TRBV30, the J call TRBJ2-2; possible D gene TRBD1, 6 bases. The CDR3 sequence is 14 residues long. V lost 8 bases to trimming and J lost 2 bases, with 15 bases between them. Germline CDR1 and CDR2: GTSNPN and SVGIG (reference sequence). CDR3 residues: CAGRGTLNTGELFF. CDR3 bases: TGTGCCGGAAGAGGGACACTCAACACCGGGGAGCTGTTTTTT.

The chain recombines TRBV19 with TRBJ1-6; D uncertain. CDR1 LNHDA and CDR2 SQIVND come from the germline V gene (reference sequence). This CDR3 contains 13 residues. V was clipped by 4 bases and J by 6 bases, with 7 bases between them. In nucleotides, the CDR3 is TGTGCCAGTAGTACGGGAACTAATTCACCCCTCCACTTT. It encodes CASSTGTNSPLHF.

The CDR3 nucleotides read TGTGCCAGCAGCCAAGGTGAAGAGTACACTGAAGCTTTCTTT. It codes for CASSQGEEYTEAFF. This chain joins TRBV4-2 and TRBJ1-1; D gene unclear. V lost 1 base, J lost 3 bases, and 9 bases lay in between. CDR1 is LGHNA and CDR2 is YNFKEQ in the germline V gene. CDR3 length: 14 residues.